This T cell receptor beta chain was identified in a study of T cell changes during pregnancy in multiple sclerosis. Data came from immunoSEQ multiplex PCR; TCRdb stores just in-frame clones and leaves some out. The data contain roughly 110,000 clones, 80% to 95% of them singletons. The receptor's source is a female donor with multiple sclerosis, enrolled in a pregnancy study. The source was peripheral blood, collected in the third trimester of pregnancy.

Here the CDR3 reads CASSLNREYQETQYF. In DNA form, the CDR3 reads TGTGCCAGCAGCTTGAACAGAGAGTACCAAGAGACCCAGTACTTC. V and J are TRBV5-4 and TRBJ2-5; D unresolved. Trimming removed 1 base at V and 0 bases at J, with 10 bases between. The CDR3 runs 15 residues. The germline V gene encodes CDR1 SGHNT and CDR2 YYREEE (reference sequence).